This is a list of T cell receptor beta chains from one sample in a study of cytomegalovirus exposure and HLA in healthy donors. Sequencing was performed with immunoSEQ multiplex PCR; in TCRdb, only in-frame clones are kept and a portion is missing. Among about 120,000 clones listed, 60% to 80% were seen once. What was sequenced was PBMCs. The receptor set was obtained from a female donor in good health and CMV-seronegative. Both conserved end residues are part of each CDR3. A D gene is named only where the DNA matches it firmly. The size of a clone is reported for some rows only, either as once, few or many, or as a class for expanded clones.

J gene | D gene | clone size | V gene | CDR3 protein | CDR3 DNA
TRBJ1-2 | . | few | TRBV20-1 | CSASQGVGYTF | TGCAGTGCTTCCCAGGGCGTTGGCTACACCTTC
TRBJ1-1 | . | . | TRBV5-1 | CASSFRTGDQAFF | TGCGCCAGCAGCTTCCGTACGGGGGATCAAGCTTTCTTT
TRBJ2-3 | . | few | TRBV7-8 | CASSFSRASVSRDTQYF | TGTGCCAGCAGCTTCTCCCGGGCTAGCGTGTCCAGGGATACGCAGTATTTT
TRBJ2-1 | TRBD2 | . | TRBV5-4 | CASSLLSGGNNEQFF | TGTGCCAGCAGCTTGTTGAGCGGGGGGAACAATGAGCAGTTCTTC
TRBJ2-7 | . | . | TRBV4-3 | CASSQEYVAVSYEQYF | TGCGCCAGCAGCCAAGAGTACGTAGCGGTTTCCTACGAGCAGTACTTC
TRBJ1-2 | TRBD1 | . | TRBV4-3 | CASSRSTGTGSSYTF | TGCGCCAGCAGCCGCTCGACCGGGACAGGGAGTAGCTACACCTTC
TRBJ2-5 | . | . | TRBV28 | CASSLRSRETQYF | TGTGCCAGCAGTTTACGATCGAGAGAGACCCAGTACTTC
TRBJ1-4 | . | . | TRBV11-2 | CASSPDPGQINEKLFF | TGTGCCAGCAGCCCAGATCCGGGACAAATTAATGAAAAACTGTTTTTT
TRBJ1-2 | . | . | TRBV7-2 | CASSAGTIDYGYTF | TGTGCCAGCAGCGCCGGGACAATCGACTATGGCTACACCTTC
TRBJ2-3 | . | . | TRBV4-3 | CASSQVVHSGADTQYF | TGCGCCAGCAGCCAAGTTGTGCACTCCGGGGCAGATACGCAGTATTTT
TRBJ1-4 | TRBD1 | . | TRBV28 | CASSPPPGQGKEKLFF | TGTGCCAGCAGTCCTCCTCCGGGACAGGGAAAGGAAAAACTGTTTTTT
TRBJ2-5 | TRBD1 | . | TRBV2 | CASSESMTGQETQYF | TGTGCCAGCAGTGAATCCATGACAGGGCAAGAGACCCAGTACTTC
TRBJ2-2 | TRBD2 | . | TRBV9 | CASSVGRGRRAGELFF | TGTGCCAGCAGCGTAGGGCGCGGGAGAAGGGCCGGGGAGCTGTTTTTT
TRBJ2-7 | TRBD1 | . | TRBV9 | CASSAWDSSYEQYF | TGTGCCAGCAGCGCCTGGGACAGTTCCTACGAGCAGTACTTC
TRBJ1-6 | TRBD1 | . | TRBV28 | CASSTSGGHHSPLHF | TGTGCCAGCAGTACATCAGGGGGGCACCACTCACCCCTCCACTTT
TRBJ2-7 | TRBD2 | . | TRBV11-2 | CASSLVAGGTYEQYF | TGTGCCAGCAGCTTAGTAGCGGGAGGAACCTACGAGCAGTACTTC
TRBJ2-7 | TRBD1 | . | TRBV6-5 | CASRKGQGGYEQYF | TGTGCCAGCAGAAAGGGACAGGGGGGCTACGAGCAGTACTTC
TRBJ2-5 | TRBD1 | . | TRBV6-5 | CASSQQGVQETQYF | TGTGCCAGCAGTCAACAGGGGGTTCAAGAGACCCAGTACTTC
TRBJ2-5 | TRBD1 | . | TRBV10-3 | CATQGVTGGDLQETQYF | TGTGCCACCCAGGGGGTAACAGGGGGTGACCTGCAAGAGACCCAGTACTTC
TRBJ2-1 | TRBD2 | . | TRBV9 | CASSVSTSGNEQFF | TGTGCCAGCAGCGTATCTACTAGCGGAAATGAGCAGTTCTTC
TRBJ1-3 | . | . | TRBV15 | CATSRDARAGNTIYF | TGTGCCACCAGCAGAGACGCGAGGGCAGGAAACACCATATATTTT
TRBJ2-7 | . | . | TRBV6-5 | CASSYSRGWTYEQYF | TGTGCCAGCAGTTACTCGCGGGGTTGGACCTACGAGCAGTACTTC
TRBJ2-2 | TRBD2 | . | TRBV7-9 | CASSPPLGGRGGGELFF | TGTGCCAGCAGCCCACCGCTTGGCGGGAGAGGTGGCGGGGAGCTGTTTTTT
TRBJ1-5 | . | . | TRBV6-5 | CASSYRSNQPQHF | TGTGCCAGCAGTTACCGTAGCAATCAGCCCCAGCATTTT
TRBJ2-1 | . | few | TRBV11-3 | CASSLGENYFYNEQFF | TGTGCCAGCAGCTTGGGTGAGAACTATTTCTACAATGAGCAGTTCTTC
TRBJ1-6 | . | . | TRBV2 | CASSDPPAGLNSPLHF | TGTGCCAGCAGTGACCCCCCTGCGGGTTTGAATTCACCCCTCCACTTT
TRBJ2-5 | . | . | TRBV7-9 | CASSLIQSVQYF | TGTGCCAGCAGCTTAATACAGTCTGTGCAGTACTTC
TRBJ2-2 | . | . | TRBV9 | CASSARGTGELFF | TGTGCCAGCAGCGCAAGAGGCACCGGGGAGCTGTTTTTT
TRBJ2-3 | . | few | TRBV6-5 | CASSRYLKPDTQYF | TGTGCCAGCAGTCGCTATCTGAAACCAGATACGCAGTATTTT
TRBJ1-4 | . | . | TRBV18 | CASSARTRGTNEKLFF | TGTGCCAGCTCCGCCCGGACCCGGGGAACTAATGAAAAACTGTTTTTT
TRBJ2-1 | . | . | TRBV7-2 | CASSVTGSYNEQFF | TGTGCCAGCAGCGTTACCGGGAGTTACAATGAGCAGTTCTTC
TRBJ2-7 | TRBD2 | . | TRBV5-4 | CASSFGLAGQYF | TGTGCCAGCAGCTTCGGACTAGCGGGGCAGTACTTC
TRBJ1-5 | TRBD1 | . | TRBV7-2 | CASSPTRGRASYQPQHF | TGTGCCAGCAGCCCTACCAGGGGGCGAGCTTCCTATCAGCCCCAGCATTTT
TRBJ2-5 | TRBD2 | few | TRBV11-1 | CASTPGERDRETQYF | TGTGCCAGCACCCCCGGTGAGCGGGACCGGGAGACCCAGTACTTC
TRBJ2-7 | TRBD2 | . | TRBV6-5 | CASSYSLAGSYEQYF | TGTGCCAGCAGTTACTCACTAGCGGGGTCCTACGAGCAGTACTTC
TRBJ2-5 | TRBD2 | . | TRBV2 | CASKRGAEETQYF | TGTGCCAGCAAGCGGGGGGCGGAAGAGACCCAGTACTTC
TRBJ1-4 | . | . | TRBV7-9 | CATRPGPNEKLFF | TGTGCCACCCGCCCGGGTCCTAATGAAAAACTGTTTTTT
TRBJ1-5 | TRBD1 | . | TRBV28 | CASDRGVGNQPQHF | TGTGCCAGCGACAGGGGAGTGGGCAATCAGCCCCAGCATTTT
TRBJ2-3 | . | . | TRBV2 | CASSGNSGNPREYF | TGTGCCAGCAGTGGCAATAGCGGAAATCCCAGGGAGTATTTT
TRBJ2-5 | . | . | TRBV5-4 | CASSLKSPPGETQYF | TGTGCCAGCAGCTTGAAAAGTCCACCGGGGGAGACCCAGTACTTC
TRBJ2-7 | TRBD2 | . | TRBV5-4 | CASSWLAGGTYEQYF | TGTGCCAGCAGCTGGTTAGCGGGAGGAACCTACGAGCAGTACTTC
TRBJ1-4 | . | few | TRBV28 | CASSLYRKGNEKLFF | TGTGCCAGCAGTTTATACAGGAAGGGCAATGAAAAACTGTTTTTT
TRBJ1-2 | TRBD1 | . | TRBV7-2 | CASSLLVAGQAEGYTF | TGTGCCAGCAGCTTATTAGTCGCGGGACAGGCGGAGGGCTACACCTTC
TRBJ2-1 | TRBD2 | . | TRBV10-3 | CAISETSGVSYNEQFF | TGTGCCATCAGTGAGACCAGCGGGGTCTCCTACAATGAGCAGTTCTTC
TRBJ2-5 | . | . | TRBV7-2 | CASSPSGRRAQETQYF | TGTGCCAGCAGCCCGAGCGGGCGGAGGGCCCAGGAGACCCAGTACTTC
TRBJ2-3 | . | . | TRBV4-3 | CASSHSRVAADTQYF | TGCGCCAGCAGCCATTCAAGGGTAGCGGCAGATACGCAGTATTTT
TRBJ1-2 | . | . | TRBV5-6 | CASSFPGYGYTF | TGTGCCAGCAGCTTTCCCGGTTATGGCTACACCTTC
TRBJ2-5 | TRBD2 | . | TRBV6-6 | CASSYWGGKETQYF | TGTGCCAGCAGTTACTGGGGGGGAAAAGAGACCCAGTACTTC
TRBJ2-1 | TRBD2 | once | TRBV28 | CASSLAGGSLTYNEQFF | TGTGCCAGCAGTTTAGCGGGAGGGTCCCTTACCTACAATGAGCAGTTCTTC
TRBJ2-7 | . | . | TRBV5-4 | CASSLGSAGSYEQYF | TGTGCCAGCAGCTTGGGTAGCGCGGGTTCCTACGAGCAGTACTTC
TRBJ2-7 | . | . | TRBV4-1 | CASSQDWSYEQYF | TGCGCCAGCAGCCAGGACTGGTCCTACGAGCAGTACTTC
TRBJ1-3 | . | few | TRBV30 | CAWSVRVALLHF | TGTGCCTGGAGTGTACGGGTGGCCTTATTACATTTT
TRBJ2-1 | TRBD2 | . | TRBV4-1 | CASSYPTSGSRNEQFF | TGCGCCAGCAGCTATCCAACCAGCGGGAGTCGGAATGAGCAGTTCTTC
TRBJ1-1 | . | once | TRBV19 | CASILSGLRTEAFF | TGTGCCAGTATCTTATCGGGACTTCGGACTGAAGCTTTCTTT
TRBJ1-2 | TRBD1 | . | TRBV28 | CASSRGRFYGYTF | TGTGCCAGCAGCAGGGGGCGCTTTTATGGCTACACCTTC
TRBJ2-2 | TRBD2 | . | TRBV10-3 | CASSYSAGRAGELFF | TGTGCCAGCAGTTACTCGGCAGGGAGGGCCGGGGAGCTGTTTTTT
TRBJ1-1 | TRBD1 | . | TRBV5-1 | CASSWTGTNTEAFF | TGCGCCAGCAGCTGGACAGGGACGAACACTGAAGCTTTCTTT
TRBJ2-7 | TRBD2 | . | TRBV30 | CAWSVGVATSGSPRF | TGTGCCTGGAGTGTAGGGGTAGCGACTAGCGGGAGTCCCCGCTTC
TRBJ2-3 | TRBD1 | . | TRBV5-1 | CASSFWGTGGTDTQYF | TGCGCCAGCAGCTTCTGGGGGACAGGGGGCACAGATACGCAGTATTTT